A selection of T cell receptor beta chains follows, all from one sample in a study of blood T cell repertoires in COVID-19. Assay: immunoSEQ multiplex PCR; the TCRdb copy retains only in-frame clones and omits some. The profile shows just over 95,000 clones, roughly 80% of them singletons. The material sequenced was peripheral blood. The receptor set was obtained from an elderly man with acute or convalescent COVID-19. Each CDR3 is given with its conserved first and last residue. D genes are given only for firm matches. Where a row states a size, it is once, few, many or the class of an expanded clone; other rows omit it.

v_call,clone_size,d_call,j_call,cdr3_nt,cdr3_aa
TRBV30,.,.,TRBJ1-2,TGTGCCTGGACCGGAGTAGGACAGTTTTCGTTCAATGGCTACACCTTC,CAWTGVGQFSFNGYTF
TRBV2,.,TRBD1,TRBJ1-4,TGTGCCAGCATCGGCGGGGGGACAGGGGGCCGAAAACTGTTTTTT,CASIGGGTGGRKLFF
TRBV7-8,.,TRBD1,TRBJ1-5,TGTGCCAGCAGCTCCACAGGGGGAAGAAGTCGTAGCAATCAGCCCCAGCATTTT,CASSSTGGRSRSNQPQHF
TRBV7-2,.,.,TRBJ2-7,TGTGCCAGCAGCTTAAAGCGCACGGCGGCCCGGGACGAGCAGTACTTC,CASSLKRTAARDEQYF
TRBV28,.,TRBD2,TRBJ2-2,TGTGCCAGCAAGTTCCGGGACTACTTCACCGGGGAGCTGTTTTTT,CASKFRDYFTGELFF
TRBV7-2,.,.,TRBJ2-7,TGTGCCAGCAGCTTGGTAACGCGCGAGCAGTACTTC,CASSLVTREQYF
TRBV24-1,.,.,TRBJ1-2,TGTGCCACCAGTGATTTTAAGCGGGGGAACTATGGCTACACCTTC,CATSDFKRGNYGYTF
TRBV20-1,.,.,TRBJ1-6,TGCAGTGCTAGTAGTCAGGGGATGTCACCCCTCCACTTT,CSASSQGMSPLHF
TRBV4-1,.,TRBD1,TRBJ1-2,TGCGCCAGCAGCCAAGTCCCCCTATTTGAAGGCAGGGGGCGAGATGGCTACACCTTC,CASSQVPLFEGRGRDGYTF
TRBV7-2,.,.,TRBJ2-1,TGTGCCAGCAGCGGCTTTACCTACAATGAGCAGTTCTTC,CASSGFTYNEQFF
TRBV29-1,.,.,TRBJ2-7,TGCAGCGTTTGGAGGGACGGCTACGAGCAGTACTTC,CSVWRDGYEQYF
TRBV27,.,.,TRBJ1-6,TGTGCCTCAAGGGGCAGCCCTGATAATTCACCCCTCCACTTT,CASRGSPDNSPLHF
TRBV29-1,.,.,TRBJ2-7,TGCAGCGTTGGAGTCCTCGACAGGTCGCCCTACGAGCAGTACTTC,CSVGVLDRSPYEQYF
TRBV5-1,.,.,TRBJ2-7,TGCGCCAGCAGCTTGGGCGAGGGCCACTCCTACGAGCAGTACTTC,CASSLGEGHSYEQYF
TRBV14,few,TRBD1,TRBJ1-2,TGTGCCAGCAGCTTCAGGGGGCTTAGTAGGCGCGGCTACACCTTC,CASSFRGLSRRGYTF
TRBV10-3,.,TRBD1,TRBJ1-1,TGTGCCATCAGCCGAACCGGGACAGGGATTTCTGAAGCTTTCTTT,CAISRTGTGISEAFF
TRBV6-2/TRBV6-3,.,TRBD1,TRBJ1-5,TGTGCCAGCAGTGGGGTGGACAGGGCCCCTTATAGCAATCAGCCCCAGCATTTT,CASSGVDRAPYSNQPQHF
TRBV5-1,.,.,TRBJ2-7,TGCGCCAGCAGCAAGGCGGGTTCCCACGAGCAGTACTTC,CASSKAGSHEQYF
TRBV10-2,.,.,TRBJ1-6,TGCGCCAGCGGCCCCTCCTATAATTCACCCCTCCACTTT,CASGPSYNSPLHF
TRBV19,.,.,TRBJ1-6,TGTGCCAGTAAAGACCGGAGCTCCTATAATTCACCCCTCCACTTT,CASKDRSSYNSPLHF
TRBV11-2,.,.,TRBJ1-1,TGTGCCAGCAGCTTAGCTGCCCAGGGCAGTGAAGCTTTCTTT,CASSLAAQGSEAFF
TRBV4-3,.,.,TRBJ1-6,TGCGCCAGCAGCCAAGGGGCGCTAAAAAATCCCCTCCACTTT,CASSQGALKNPLHF
TRBV7-2,.,.,TRBJ2-1,TGTGCCAGCAGCTTAGTCGGGGGTAATGAGCAGTTCTTC,CASSLVGGNEQFF
TRBV28,.,.,TRBJ2-2,TGTGCCAGCGCGACTCAAACCGGGGAGCTGTTTTTT,CASATQTGELFF
TRBV9,.,TRBD2,TRBJ2-5,TGTGCCAGCAGCGTAGATGGGACTAGCGGGAGGGAGACCCAGTACTTC,CASSVDGTSGRETQYF
TRBV6-2/TRBV6-3,.,.,TRBJ2-1,TGTGCCAGCAGTTATGGGGCTTTTTCTGGCAATGAGCAGTTCTTC,CASSYGAFSGNEQFF
TRBV28,.,.,TRBJ1-2,TGTGCCAGCAGTTCGCCGGGACTGAGGCATGGCTACACCTTC,CASSSPGLRHGYTF
TRBV18,.,.,TRBJ1-1,TGTGCCAGCCCAGGGAACACTGAAGCTTTCTTT,CASPGNTEAFF
TRBV7-9,many,.,TRBJ1-1,TGTGCCAGCAGCTTCGCACCGGGGACTGAAGCTTTCTTT,CASSFAPGTEAFF
TRBV7-2,.,TRBD1,TRBJ1-5,TGTGCCAGCAGGCCACAGGGGAGCAATCAGCCCCAGCATTTT,CASRPQGSNQPQHF
TRBV2,.,TRBD1,TRBJ2-5,TGTGCCAGCAGCCCTAGACAGGGGGCGGGGGAGACCCAGTACTTC,CASSPRQGAGETQYF
TRBV7-8,.,TRBD1,TRBJ2-5,TGTGCCAGCAGCGGAACTCGACAGGGTTCCCCGGAGACCCAGTACTTC,CASSGTRQGSPETQYF
TRBV7-2,.,.,TRBJ2-2,TGTGCCAGCAGCTTTGGAGGGGACGCCGGCACCGGGGAGCTGTTTTTT,CASSFGGDAGTGELFF
TRBV6-6,.,.,TRBJ1-6,TGTGCCAGCAGTTACTCGAGCCAGGCTAATTCACCCCTCCACTTT,CASSYSSQANSPLHF
TRBV6-2/TRBV6-3,.,.,TRBJ1-2,TGTGCCAGCAGTTACCAGGGGAATGTGGGCTATGGCTACACCTTC,CASSYQGNVGYGYTF
TRBV10-2,.,.,TRBJ1-2,TGCGCCAGCACCCTGACAGTTAACTATGGCTACACCTTC,CASTLTVNYGYTF
TRBV7-2,.,.,TRBJ2-2,TGTGCCAGCAGCTTAAGGGGTCAGACGAACACCGGGGAGCTGTTTTTT,CASSLRGQTNTGELFF
TRBV24-1,.,.,TRBJ1-1,TGTGCCACCAGGGGGGAGGTGAACACTGAAGCTTTCTTT,CATRGEVNTEAFF
TRBV2,.,.,TRBJ1-6,TGTGCCAGTAGAATCGGGGGTTCACCCCTCCACTTT,CASRIGGSPLHF
TRBV10-1,.,TRBD1,TRBJ2-7,TGCGCCAGCAGTGAAGGGACAGCGGCCTCCTACGAGCAGTACTTC,CASSEGTAASYEQYF
TRBV5-1,.,.,TRBJ2-2,TGCGCCAGCAGCTTTCTGGGCCCTACCCCCAGCACCGGGGAGCTGTTTTTT,CASSFLGPTPSTGELFF
TRBV5-1,.,.,TRBJ1-4,TGCGCCAGCAGAAGAGGACAGATAAATGAAAAACTGTTTTTT,CASRRGQINEKLFF
TRBV30,.,.,TRBJ2-2,TGTGCCTGGAGGACGACAGCGAACACCGGGGAGCTGTTTTTT,CAWRTTANTGELFF
TRBV7-2,.,.,TRBJ2-2,TGTGCCAGCAGCTTAAACGCCAGGGGGAACACCGGGGAGCTGTTTTTT,CASSLNARGNTGELFF
TRBV27,.,TRBD1,TRBJ2-7,TGTGCCAGCAGTTTCGCAGGCAGGGGGTCGTCCTACGAGCAGTACTTC,CASSFAGRGSSYEQYF
TRBV7-2,.,TRBD1,TRBJ1-1,TGTGCCAGCAGCTTAGCGAGACAGGGGAACACTGAAGCTTTCTTT,CASSLARQGNTEAFF
TRBV19,.,.,TRBJ1-5,TGTGCCAGTAGTATGCCCCTTAGGGCAGGGGATCAGCCCCAGCATTTT,CASSMPLRAGDQPQHF
TRBV19,.,.,TRBJ1-1,TGTGCCAGTAGTCTCCTGACAGGAGTCACTGAAGCTTTCTTT,CASSLLTGVTEAFF
TRBV12-3/TRBV12-4,.,.,TRBJ2-7,TGTGCCAGCAGTTTAGGGGCAGGGGACGAGCAGTACTTC,CASSLGAGDEQYF
TRBV12-3/TRBV12-4,.,TRBD1,TRBJ1-1,TGTGCCAGCAGTTTCTCTGGACAGGGGGCTTTCTTT,CASSFSGQGAFF
TRBV27,.,TRBD1,TRBJ2-5,TGTGCCAGCAGTAGCCGGGACAGGGGGATAACAAGATGGACCCAGTACTTC,CASSSRDRGITRWTQYF
TRBV5-6,many,.,TRBJ2-4,TGTGCCAGCAACAAAATCGCAGGGGCCAGTCGTAAAAACATTCAGTACTTC,CASNKIAGASRKNIQYF
TRBV28,.,TRBD1,TRBJ1-1,TGTGCCAGCAGTTTACCTCCGGACAGGGCCACTGAAGCTTTCTTT,CASSLPPDRATEAFF